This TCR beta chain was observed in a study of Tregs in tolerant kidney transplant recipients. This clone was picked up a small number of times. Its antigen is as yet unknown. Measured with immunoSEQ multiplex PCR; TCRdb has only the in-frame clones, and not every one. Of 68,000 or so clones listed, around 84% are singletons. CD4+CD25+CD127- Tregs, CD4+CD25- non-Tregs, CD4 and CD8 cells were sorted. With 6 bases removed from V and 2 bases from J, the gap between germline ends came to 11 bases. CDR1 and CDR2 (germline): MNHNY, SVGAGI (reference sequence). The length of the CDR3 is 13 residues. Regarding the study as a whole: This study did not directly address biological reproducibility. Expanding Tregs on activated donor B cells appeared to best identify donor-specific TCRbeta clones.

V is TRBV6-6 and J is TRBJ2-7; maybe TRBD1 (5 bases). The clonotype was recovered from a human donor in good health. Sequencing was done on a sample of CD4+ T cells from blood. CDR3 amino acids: CASSRPTAYEQYF. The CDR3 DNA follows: TGTGCCAGCAGCCGCCCGACAGCCTACGAGCAGTACTTC.